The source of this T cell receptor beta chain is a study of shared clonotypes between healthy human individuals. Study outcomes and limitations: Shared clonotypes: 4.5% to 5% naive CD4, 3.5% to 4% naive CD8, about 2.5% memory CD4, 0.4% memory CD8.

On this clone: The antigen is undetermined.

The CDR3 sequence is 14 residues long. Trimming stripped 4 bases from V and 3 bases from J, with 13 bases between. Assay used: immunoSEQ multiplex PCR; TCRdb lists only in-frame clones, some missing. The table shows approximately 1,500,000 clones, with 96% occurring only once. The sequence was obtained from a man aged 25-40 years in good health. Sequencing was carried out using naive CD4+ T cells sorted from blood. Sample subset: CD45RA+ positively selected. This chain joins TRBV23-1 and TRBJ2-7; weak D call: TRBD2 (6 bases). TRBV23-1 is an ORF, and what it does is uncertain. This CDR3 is CASSPDGSGYEQYF. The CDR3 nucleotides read TGCGCCAGCAGTCCTGACGGGAGTGGCTACGAGCAGTACTTC.